This T cell receptor (beta chain) was identified in a study of cytomegalovirus exposure and HLA in healthy donors. As for the study in general: From about 200 million T cells, an earlier analysis saw around 120 million unique TCR beta sequences. Points from the study as a whole: Certain sequence variants were highly shared and formed a cluster, and this cluster was likely a sequencing artifact.

Researchers ran the PCR with 60 Vbeta and 13 Jbeta primers. Here immunoSEQ multiplex PCR was the method, and the copy in TCRdb shows in-frame clones only, minus some. The sample contains under 130,000 clones, 70% to 80% of which appear only once. Comments on this clone: The antigen remains unidentified.

The source is a woman aged 40 to 50 in good health and CMV-seronegative. The sequenced sample was PBMCs.

The CDR3 region is CSFRRDTVSYEQYF. The CDR3 region has the DNA TGCAGCTTCCGCCGGGACACTGTCTCCTACGAGCAGTACTTC. The chain recombines TRBV29-1 with TRBJ2-7, with D tentatively TRBD1 (6 bases). V lost 8 bases to trimming and J lost 0 bases, with 17 bases between them. Germline CDR1 SQVTM, CDR2 ANQGSEA. The length of the CDR3 is 14 residues.